This is a list of T cell receptor beta chains from one sample in a study of blood T cell repertoires in COVID-19. TCRdb keeps only in-frame clones here, not all; method: immunoSEQ multiplex PCR. The profile shows under 200,000 clones, 80% to 90% of them singletons. What was sequenced was peripheral blood. The receptors derive from a woman between 50 and 59 years old with COVID-19, enrolled during active disease. Each CDR3 is given with its conserved first and last residue. A D gene is named only where the DNA matches it firmly. Only some rows state a clone size, as once, few, many or a class for expanded clones.

clone size,V gene,D gene,CDR3 length,J gene,CDR3 DNA,CDR3 protein
NA,TRBV10-3,TRBD1,15,TRBJ1-5,TGTGCCATCAGCGCCGGACAGGGGCACAATCAGCCCCAGCATTTT,CAISAGQGHNQPQHF
once,TRBV21-1,NA,14,TRBJ2-3,TGTGCCAGCAGCAGGGAGGGGATGGTGGATACGCAGTATTTT,CASSREGMVDTQYF
NA,TRBV7-3,NA,15,TRBJ2-7,TGTGCCAGCAGCTTAGTGACAGGTAGCTCCTACGAGCAGTACTTC,CASSLVTGSSYEQYF
NA,TRBV7-2,TRBD1,14,TRBJ1-1,TGTGCCAGCAGCTTTCGGACAGGGAACACTGAAGCTTTCTTT,CASSFRTGNTEAFF
NA,TRBV9,NA,16,TRBJ2-1,TGTGCCAGCAGCCCCCGGGGGCGGGGGCAATCTAATGAGCAGTTCTTC,CASSPRGRGQSNEQFF
NA,TRBV7-2,TRBD2,16,TRBJ2-2,TGTGCCAGCACCCAGTGGCTAGCGGGGGGGCCTAGGGAGCTGTTTTTT,CASTQWLAGGPRELFF
once,TRBV5-4,NA,13,TRBJ2-7,TGTGCCAGCAGCTATAACACAGCCTACGAGCAGTACTTC,CASSYNTAYEQYF
NA,TRBV10-3,NA,16,TRBJ1-5,TGTGCCATCAGTGAGGCAGGGTTTCGGTCCAATCAGCCCCAGCATTTT,CAISEAGFRSNQPQHF
NA,TRBV6-6,NA,13,TRBJ1-2,TGTGCCAGCAGTGCACAGGGTCTGGGCGGCTACACCTTC,CASSAQGLGGYTF
NA,TRBV10-3,TRBD2,17,TRBJ2-1,TGTGCCACCGCCCTAGCGGGGGCCGCTCTTACCCACAATGAGCAGTTCTTC,CATALAGAALTHNEQFF
NA,TRBV19,NA,13,TRBJ2-2,TGTGCCAGTAGTATAGCGGTTACCGGGGAGCTGTTTTTT,CASSIAVTGELFF
few,TRBV6-6,NA,14,TRBJ1-5,TGTGCCAGCAGCTACAGCGAGGATAATCAGCCCCAGCATTTT,CASSYSEDNQPQHF
NA,TRBV10-3,NA,15,TRBJ1-5,TGTGCCATCAGTGAGCTCGGGGGATCTAATCAGCCCCAGCATTTT,CAISELGGSNQPQHF
NA,TRBV7-2,TRBD2,16,TRBJ2-3,TGTGCCAGCAGCTATAATGGGGGGGGGAGCACAGATACGCAGTATTTT,CASSYNGGGSTDTQYF
NA,TRBV12-3/TRBV12-4,NA,13,TRBJ1-3,TGTGCCAGCAGTTTGCAGGCTGGAAACACCATATATTTT,CASSLQAGNTIYF
NA,TRBV6-1,NA,13,TRBJ2-7,TGTGCCAGCAGTGAAGCCCATAACTGGGAGCAGTACTTC,CASSEAHNWEQYF
NA,TRBV6-5,NA,15,TRBJ2-1,TGTGCCAGCACCGCGGGGCCCTCCTCCTACAATGAGCAGTTCTTC,CASTAGPSSYNEQFF
NA,TRBV7-2,NA,14,TRBJ1-2,TGTGCCAGCAGCCCTCGGGAACGGATCTATGGCTACACCTTC,CASSPRERIYGYTF
NA,TRBV3-1/TRBV3-2,TRBD2,13,TRBJ2-5,TGTGCCAGCAGCCCACTAGCGGTAGAGACCCAGTACTTC,CASSPLAVETQYF
NA,TRBV10-3,NA,13,TRBJ2-3,TGTGCCACCGATGCAGGGAGCACAGATACGCAGTATTTT,CATDAGSTDTQYF
NA,TRBV7-6,NA,15,TRBJ2-1,TGTGCCAGCAGCTTAGTGGGGGGTTGGGACAATGAGCAGTTCTTC,CASSLVGGWDNEQFF
NA,TRBV4-3,TRBD1,15,TRBJ2-1,TGCGCCAGCAGCCAAGGAGGGACAGGGGAGCATGAGCAGTTCTTC,CASSQGGTGEHEQFF